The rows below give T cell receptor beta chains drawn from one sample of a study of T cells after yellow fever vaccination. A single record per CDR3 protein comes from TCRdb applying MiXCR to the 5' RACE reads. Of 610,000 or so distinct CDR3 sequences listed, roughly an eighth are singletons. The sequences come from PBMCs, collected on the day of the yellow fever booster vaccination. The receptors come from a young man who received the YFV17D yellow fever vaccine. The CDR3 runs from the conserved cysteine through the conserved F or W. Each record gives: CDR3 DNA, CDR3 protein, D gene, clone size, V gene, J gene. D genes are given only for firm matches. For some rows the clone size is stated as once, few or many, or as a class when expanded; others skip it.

CDR3 DNA: TGTGCCAGCAGCGGATACTCTGGGGCCAACGTCCTGACTTTC
CDR3 protein: CASSGYSGANVLTF
D gene: NA
clone size: many
V gene: TRBV9
J gene: TRBJ2-6

CDR3 DNA: TGTGCCAGTAGTCCCACCGGTGGGACAGCATCTTTTCGATCCACCGGGGAGCTGTTTTTT
CDR3 protein: CASSPTGGTASFRSTGELFF
D gene: TRBD1
clone size: few
V gene: TRBV19
J gene: TRBJ2-2

CDR3 DNA: TGTGCCAGTAGTATCTCCGACAGAGCCAAAAACATTCAGTACTTC
CDR3 protein: CASSISDRAKNIQYF
D gene: NA
clone size: NA
V gene: TRBV19
J gene: TRBJ2-4

CDR3 DNA: TGTGCCAGCAGCACTATGACCCGTAACAATGAGCAGTTCTTC
CDR3 protein: CASSTMTRNNEQFF
D gene: NA
clone size: few
V gene: TRBV7-9
J gene: TRBJ2-1

CDR3 DNA: TGTGCCAGCAGTCCGACCACGGACGGTTCCTACGAGCAGTACTTC
CDR3 protein: CASSPTTDGSYEQYF
D gene: NA
clone size: few
V gene: TRBV27
J gene: TRBJ2-7

CDR3 DNA: TGTGCCAGCAGCCCTCAAGTAGGGACAGGGGTGAACACTGAAGCTTTCTTT
CDR3 protein: CASSPQVGTGVNTEAFF
D gene: TRBD1
clone size: NA
V gene: TRBV7-9
J gene: TRBJ1-1

CDR3 DNA: TGTGCCAGCAGCCCGGTAACTAGCGGTAACAATGAGCAGTTCTTC
CDR3 protein: CASSPVTSGNNEQFF
D gene: TRBD2
clone size: NA
V gene: TRBV6-1
J gene: TRBJ2-1

CDR3 DNA: TGCAGTGCTAGCCCAGGAACCTTTGGGGATACGCAGTATTTT
CDR3 protein: CSASPGTFGDTQYF
D gene: NA
clone size: few
V gene: TRBV20-1
J gene: TRBJ2-3

CDR3 DNA: TGTGCCAGCAGCCCGGGGCCGCCACGGGCGACCGGGGAGCTGTTTTTT
CDR3 protein: CASSPGPPRATGELFF
D gene: NA
clone size: NA
V gene: TRBV7-2
J gene: TRBJ2-2

CDR3 DNA: TGTGCCAGCAGCCAAGCAACTTGGACGAGCGGTGAGCAGTTCTTC
CDR3 protein: CASSQATWTSGEQFF
D gene: NA
clone size: few
V gene: TRBV3-1
J gene: TRBJ2-1

CDR3 DNA: TGTGCCAGCAGTTACGGTCGATTCGATACGCAGTATTTT
CDR3 protein: CASSYGRFDTQYF
D gene: NA
clone size: NA
V gene: TRBV6-2/TRBV6-3
J gene: TRBJ2-3

CDR3 DNA: TGTGCCACCAGTGATGCCCGAGTTTTCACAGATACGCAGTATTTT
CDR3 protein: CATSDARVFTDTQYF
D gene: NA
clone size: NA
V gene: TRBV24-1
J gene: TRBJ2-3

CDR3 DNA: TGTGCCAGCAGCAGGGGGCCCAATCAGCCCCAGCATTTT
CDR3 protein: CASSRGPNQPQHF
D gene: TRBD1
clone size: many
V gene: TRBV5-5
J gene: TRBJ1-5

CDR3 DNA: TGCAGCGTTGAAAAGGTTGCAGGGGAGCTGTTTTTT
CDR3 protein: CSVEKVAGELFF
D gene: NA
clone size: few
V gene: TRBV29-1
J gene: TRBJ2-2

CDR3 DNA: TGTGCCAGCTCTCCTACGGGTATTTTGGAGACCCAGTACTTC
CDR3 protein: CASSPTGILETQYF
D gene: NA
clone size: NA
V gene: TRBV18
J gene: TRBJ2-5

CDR3 DNA: TGTGCCAGCAGCCCCCCTGGCCAGAAGAATGAGCAGTTCTTC
CDR3 protein: CASSPPGQKNEQFF
D gene: NA
clone size: few
V gene: TRBV7-2
J gene: TRBJ2-1

CDR3 DNA: TGTGCCAGCAACCCCGGGACTAGCGGGAGGGGTGAGCAGTTCTTC
CDR3 protein: CASNPGTSGRGEQFF
D gene: TRBD2
clone size: few
V gene: TRBV5-4
J gene: TRBJ2-1

CDR3 DNA: TGTGCCAGCAGTTACAGTTCTAGCGGTTCCTACAATGAGCAGTTCTTC
CDR3 protein: CASSYSSSGSYNEQFF
D gene: TRBD2
clone size: NA
V gene: TRBV6-2/TRBV6-3
J gene: TRBJ2-1

CDR3 DNA: TGTGCCAGCAGCCTCCGGAACCGAGACTCCTACGAGCAGTACTTC
CDR3 protein: CASSLRNRDSYEQYF
D gene: NA
clone size: NA
V gene: TRBV7-8
J gene: TRBJ2-7

CDR3 DNA: TGTGCCAGCAGCTCGAAGGATGAGCAGTTCTTC
CDR3 protein: CASSSKDEQFF
D gene: NA
clone size: few
V gene: TRBV7-6
J gene: TRBJ2-1

CDR3 DNA: TGCAGTGCCCAGGGGGCCAGCGGGAGCACCCAAGAGACCCAGTACTTC
CDR3 protein: CSAQGASGSTQETQYF
D gene: NA
clone size: once
V gene: TRBV20-1
J gene: TRBJ2-5

CDR3 DNA: TGTGCCAGCAGTCTCTCCCCCCCCGGGATACAGTTCTTC
CDR3 protein: CASSLSPPGIQFF
D gene: NA
clone size: NA
V gene: TRBV12-3/TRBV12-4
J gene: TRBJ2-1

CDR3 DNA: TGTGCCAGCAGTTACAGTAGTGAGGGGTACGAGCAGTACTTC
CDR3 protein: CASSYSSEGYEQYF
D gene: NA
clone size: NA
V gene: TRBV6-5
J gene: TRBJ2-7

CDR3 DNA: TGTGCCAGCAGTTCCGGACTAGCTGGCAAGTTCTTC
CDR3 protein: CASSSGLAGKFF
D gene: TRBD2
clone size: NA
V gene: TRBV7-9
J gene: TRBJ2-1

CDR3 DNA: TGTGCCAGCAGTCTCCACAGGGGTCCCTACGAGCAGTACTTC
CDR3 protein: CASSLHRGPYEQYF
D gene: TRBD1
clone size: few
V gene: TRBV6-1
J gene: TRBJ2-7

CDR3 DNA: TGTGCCAGCAGCTCCGGGATAACTAGAAACACAGATACGCAGTATTTT
CDR3 protein: CASSSGITRNTDTQYF
D gene: NA
clone size: many
V gene: TRBV7-3
J gene: TRBJ2-3

CDR3 DNA: TGTGCCAGCAGCTCTTGGACTAGCGGGATACAAGAGACCCAGTACTTC
CDR3 protein: CASSSWTSGIQETQYF
D gene: TRBD2
clone size: few
V gene: TRBV7-2
J gene: TRBJ2-5

CDR3 DNA: TGTGCCAGCAGCTTAGCGGTAGGGACCTACGAGCAGTACTTC
CDR3 protein: CASSLAVGTYEQYF
D gene: NA
clone size: NA
V gene: TRBV7-8
J gene: TRBJ2-7

CDR3 DNA: TGTGCCAGCAGGGGACAGGCCAATAGCGGCTATGGCTACACCTTC
CDR3 protein: CASRGQANSGYGYTF
D gene: TRBD1
clone size: NA
V gene: TRBV6-1
J gene: TRBJ1-2

CDR3 DNA: TGTGCTAGCAGCTCCACGGGACTACCGTACCAAGAGACCCAGTACTTC
CDR3 protein: CASSSTGLPYQETQYF
D gene: TRBD2
clone size: few
V gene: TRBV7-7
J gene: TRBJ2-5

CDR3 DNA: TGTGCCAGCAGACCCGCTCCCGGGACTACCAACCGCGGGGAGCAGTTCTTC
CDR3 protein: CASRPAPGTTNRGEQFF
D gene: TRBD2
clone size: NA
V gene: TRBV6-1
J gene: TRBJ2-1

CDR3 DNA: TGCGCCAGCAGTCTACAGGGTACTAATCAGCCCCAGCATTTT
CDR3 protein: CASSLQGTNQPQHF
D gene: NA
clone size: NA
V gene: TRBV23-1
J gene: TRBJ1-5

CDR3 DNA: TGTGCCAGCAGCTTAGTCTCACAAGATACGCAGTATTTT
CDR3 protein: CASSLVSQDTQYF
D gene: NA
clone size: NA
V gene: TRBV7-6
J gene: TRBJ2-3

CDR3 DNA: TGCAGTGCTAAACAGCCGGCTAGCTCCTACGAGCAGTACTTC
CDR3 protein: CSAKQPASSYEQYF
D gene: NA
clone size: NA
V gene: TRBV20-1
J gene: TRBJ2-7

CDR3 DNA: TGCGCCAGCAGCCAAGATACAGGGGGCGATCAGCCCCAGCATTTT
CDR3 protein: CASSQDTGGDQPQHF
D gene: TRBD1
clone size: NA
V gene: TRBV4-3
J gene: TRBJ1-5

CDR3 DNA: TGTGCCAGCAGTTACAGTGCGGGAGCTCCAGATACGCAGTATTTT
CDR3 protein: CASSYSAGAPDTQYF
D gene: TRBD2
clone size: many
V gene: TRBV6-2/TRBV6-3
J gene: TRBJ2-3

CDR3 DNA: TGTGCCACCAGTGATGTGGGGACTAGCGGAATTTACAATGAGCAGTTCTTC
CDR3 protein: CATSDVGTSGIYNEQFF
D gene: TRBD2
clone size: few
V gene: TRBV24-1
J gene: TRBJ2-1

CDR3 DNA: TGTGCCAGCAGTGAAGAGGGGTGGTCGCCCCAGCATTTT
CDR3 protein: CASSEEGWSPQHF
D gene: NA
clone size: NA
V gene: TRBV6-1
J gene: TRBJ1-5

CDR3 DNA: TGTGCCATCAGTGAGTCGAACACCTATGGAAACACCATATATTTT
CDR3 protein: CAISESNTYGNTIYF
D gene: NA
clone size: few
V gene: TRBV10-3
J gene: TRBJ1-3

CDR3 DNA: TGTGCCAGCTCACCACCCTCGGGACAGTATGAGCAGTTCTTC
CDR3 protein: CASSPPSGQYEQFF
D gene: TRBD1
clone size: NA
V gene: TRBV18
J gene: TRBJ2-1

CDR3 DNA: TGCAGTGCTATTGGACCTTCCAATGAGCAGTTCTTC
CDR3 protein: CSAIGPSNEQFF
D gene: NA
clone size: few
V gene: TRBV20-1
J gene: TRBJ2-1

CDR3 DNA: TGCAGTGCTAGACGAGACCTATACAATGAGCAGTTCTTC
CDR3 protein: CSARRDLYNEQFF
D gene: NA
clone size: NA
V gene: TRBV20-1
J gene: TRBJ2-1

CDR3 DNA: TGTGCCAGCAGTTTTAACGTTGGCACTTTCAATGAGCAGTTCTTC
CDR3 protein: CASSFNVGTFNEQFF
D gene: NA
clone size: NA
V gene: TRBV12-3/TRBV12-4
J gene: TRBJ2-1

CDR3 DNA: TGTGCCAGCAGCTTCTCTCCTTCCCCGGGCATGGAGCAGTACTTC
CDR3 protein: CASSFSPSPGMEQYF
D gene: NA
clone size: few
V gene: TRBV7-2
J gene: TRBJ2-7

CDR3 DNA: TGTGCCAGCAGCTACCCTAGCACAGATACGCAGTATTTT
CDR3 protein: CASSYPSTDTQYF
D gene: NA
clone size: few
V gene: TRBV7-2
J gene: TRBJ2-3

CDR3 DNA: TGTGCCTGGAGTGTACGGGCGACCCAGTACTTC
CDR3 protein: CAWSVRATQYF
D gene: NA
clone size: NA
V gene: TRBV30
J gene: TRBJ2-5

CDR3 DNA: TGTGCCAGCAGCCAAGGGCCTGGCGACTACGAGCAGTACTTC
CDR3 protein: CASSQGPGDYEQYF
D gene: NA
clone size: NA
V gene: TRBV3-1
J gene: TRBJ2-7

CDR3 DNA: TGTGCCAGCAGTGGGTCGATAGGACAGGGCTTCAATCAGCCCCAGCATTTT
CDR3 protein: CASSGSIGQGFNQPQHF
D gene: TRBD1
clone size: few
V gene: TRBV6-2/TRBV6-3
J gene: TRBJ1-5

CDR3 DNA: TGCGCCAGCGGGCGATCCGGGACTAGCGGGAGTTTCCCCTACGAGCAGTACTTC
CDR3 protein: CASGRSGTSGSFPYEQYF
D gene: TRBD2
clone size: few
V gene: TRBV5-1
J gene: TRBJ2-7